The 10 T cell receptor beta chains reported below all come from one sample, sequenced in a study of regulatory T cells in long-lasting Graves disease. Time point given: newly diagnosed GD, antithyroid drugs for less than 3 months. The TCR library was prepared using RNA isolated from PBMCs. Arm-PCR of CDR3 regions with iRepertoire HTBI primers generated TCR beta libraries. TCRdb re-analysed the multiplex PCR reads in MiXCR, keeping a single row per CDR3 protein. The sample holds roughly 610,000 distinct CDR3 sequences, roughly 15% seen once. The same data also went into a second study, on T cells in Graves' hyperthyroidism and ophthalmopathy.

The sample was peripheral blood mononuclear cells (PBMCs), taken at new diagnosis, from a patient treated with antithyroid drugs. These receptor sequences come from a man between 18 and 35 years old with Graves disease.

CDR3 amino acids: CSARAGLGAYEQYF. CDR3 DNA sequence: TGCAGTGCTAGAGCCGGGCTGGGGGCTTACGAGCAGTACTTC. This chain uses TRBV20-1 with TRBJ2-7, with a possible D match to TRBD1 (6 bases). Germline values: CDR1 DFQATT, CDR2 SNEGSKA (reference sequence). Trimming removed 1 base from V and 4 bases from J, with 14 bases in between. CDR3 length: 14 amino acids.

V and J are TRBV5-4 and TRBJ2-1, with 7 bases aligning to TRBD2. Looked up from germline, CDR1 is SGHNT and CDR2 is YYREEE (reference sequence). This CDR3 is 15 amino acids long. Trimming removed 4 bases from V and 8 bases from J; junction bases left unmatched: 12. For the CDR3, the DNA is TGTGCCAGCAGCCAGACCCTACTGGGGGGGGATGAGCAGTTCTTC. Amino acids: CASSQTLLGGDEQFF.

There are many counts of this clonotype. V usage is TRBV7-6 and J usage is TRBJ2-6, with D unresolved. Per the germline V gene, CDR1 is SGHVS and CDR2 is FNYEAQ. This CDR3 spans 15 amino acids. The ends were cut back, 4 bases at V and 0 bases at J, with 7 bases in the middle. CDR3 amino acids: CASSSQSSGANVLTF. The CDR3 DNA reads TGTGCCAGCAGCTCCCAGAGCTCTGGGGCCAACGTCCTGACTTTC. Full variable domain (rest looked up from reference TRBV7-6 and TRBJ2-6): GAGVSQSPRYKVTKRGQDVALRCDPISGHVSLYWYRQALGQGPEFLTYFNYEAQQDKSGLPNDRFSAERPEGSISTLTIQRTEQRDSAMYRCASSSQSSGANVLTFGAGSRLTVL.

This clonotype showed up just once. Since a much larger clone is just one base distant, this may be a read error. The chain uses TRBV5-1 and TRBJ2-2, with D possibly being TRBD2 (6 bases). The V gene's germline CDR1 is SGHRS and CDR2 YFSETQ. CDR3 size: 13 residues. CDR3 in amino acids: CASSFQAGGEPFF. For the CDR3, the DNA is TGCGCCAGCAGCTTCCAGGCAGGCGGGGAGCCGTTTTTT.

This chain links TRBV28 with TRBJ2-7; D ambiguous. CDR3 length equals 13 residues. Between the trimmed V and J ends, which lost 3 bases and 0 bases, there was a span of 6 bases. The germline V gene encodes CDR1 MDHEN and CDR2 SYDVKM. CDR3 residues: CASSFRFSYEQYF. The CDR3 DNA reads as TGTGCCAGCAGTTTCCGATTCTCCTACGAGCAGTACTTC.

This clonotype was recorded many times. The chain is built from TRBV12-3 or TRBV12-4 and TRBJ2-7, with D perhaps matching TRBD1 (5 bases). The germline V and J ends were trimmed by 6 bases and 5 bases, with 17 bases remaining between them. The CDR3 length is 14 residues. The CDR3 reads CASSDRPSGNEQYF. Here the CDR3 DNA reads TGTGCCAGCAGCGATCGTCCATCAGGGAACGAGCAGTACTTC.

This clonotype has only a few counts. The chain carries TRBV6-1 and TRBJ2-6; TRBD1 aligns across 11 bases. This CDR3 region has 19 residues. Looked up from germline, CDR1 is MNHNS and CDR2 is SASEGT. V shed 0 bases and J 2 bases; nucleotides not matched to a gene: 6. CDR3 in DNA: TGTGCCAGCAGTGAAGCGCTTCCGGGACAGGGGGCTGGGGCCAACGTCCTGACTTTC. Translated: CASSEALPGQGAGANVLTF.

This clonotype has only a few counts. This chain uses TRBV27 with TRBJ2-5; D not certain. Germline values: CDR1 MNHEY, CDR2 SMNVEV (reference sequence). The CDR3 length is 13 residues. V lost 5 bases, J lost 3 bases, and 10 bases lay in between. DNA of the CDR3: TGTGCCAGCAGTAACCACGGTGAAGAGACCCAGTACTTC. Translating it yields CASSNHGEETQYF.

In its sample, this clonotype was seen a few times. The chain carries TRBV6-2 or TRBV6-3 and TRBJ2-2; 9 bases are a match to TRBD1. CDR1 and CDR2 from the germline V gene are MNHEY and SVGEGT. CDR3 length: 14 residues. After removal of 6 bases from V and 6 bases from J, the junction contained 5 bases not matched to a gene. The CDR3 is CASRDRQGAGELFF. CDR3 nucleotide sequence: TGTGCCAGCAGGGATAGACAGGGGGCCGGGGAGCTGTTTTTT.

In this sample, this clonotype turned up many times. V gene TRBV28 combines with J gene TRBJ2-7; D is perhaps TRBD2 (6 bases). Trimming took 8 bases from V and 3 from J, leaving 20 bases between them. Germline lookup yields CDR1 MDHEN and CDR2 SYDVKM. The CDR3 runs 15 residues. For the CDR3, the DNA is TGTGCCAGCCTCCCCATCGGGAGCTTCGGCTACGAGCAGTACTTC. Encoded protein: CASLPIGSFGYEQYF.